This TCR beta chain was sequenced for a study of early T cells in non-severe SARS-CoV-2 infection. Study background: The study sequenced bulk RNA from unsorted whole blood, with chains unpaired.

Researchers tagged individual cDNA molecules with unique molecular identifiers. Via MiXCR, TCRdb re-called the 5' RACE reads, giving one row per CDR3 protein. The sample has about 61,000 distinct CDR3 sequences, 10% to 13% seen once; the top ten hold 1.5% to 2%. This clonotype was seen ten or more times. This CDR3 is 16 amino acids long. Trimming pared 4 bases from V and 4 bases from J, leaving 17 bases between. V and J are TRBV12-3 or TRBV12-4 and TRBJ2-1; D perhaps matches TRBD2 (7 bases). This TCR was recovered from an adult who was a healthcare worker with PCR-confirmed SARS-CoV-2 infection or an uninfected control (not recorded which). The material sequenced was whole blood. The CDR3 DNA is TGTGCCAGCAGTTCCCCGAGGGGGGGCCAATACAATGAGCAGTTCTTC. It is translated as CASSSPRGGQYNEQFF.